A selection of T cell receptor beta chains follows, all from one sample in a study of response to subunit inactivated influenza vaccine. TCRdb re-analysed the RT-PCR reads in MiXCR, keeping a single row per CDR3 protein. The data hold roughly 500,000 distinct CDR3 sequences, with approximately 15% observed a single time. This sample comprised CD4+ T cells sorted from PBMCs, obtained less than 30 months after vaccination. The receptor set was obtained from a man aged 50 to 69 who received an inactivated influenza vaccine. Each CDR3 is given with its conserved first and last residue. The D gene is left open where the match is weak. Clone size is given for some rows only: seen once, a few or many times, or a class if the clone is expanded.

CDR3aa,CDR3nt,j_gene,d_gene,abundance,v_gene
CASSLWSYLRDSNQPQHF,TGTGCCAGCAGTTTATGGTCCTACCTCCGGGACAGCAATCAGCCCCAGCATTTT,TRBJ1-5,.,.,TRBV28
CASSHPSGGEDNEQFF,TGTGCCAGCAGCCATCCTAGTGGGGGGGAGGACAATGAGCAGTTCTTC,TRBJ2-1,TRBD2,few,TRBV4-2
CASSQAQWGYTF,TGTGCCAGCAGCCAAGCGCAGTGGGGCTACACCTTC,TRBJ1-2,.,few,TRBV3-1
CASSFGQGVNEKLFF,TGTGCCAGCAGCTTTGGGCAGGGGGTGAATGAAAAACTGTTTTTT,TRBJ1-4,TRBD1,many,TRBV7-9
CASSLDSTIVETQYF,TGTGCCAGCAGCTTAGATAGTACCATTGTGGAGACCCAGTACTTC,TRBJ2-5,.,.,TRBV7-2
CASSLQAGAGEQFF,TGTGCCAGCAGCTTGCAAGCGGGAGCGGGTGAGCAGTTCTTC,TRBJ2-1,TRBD2,few,TRBV7-9
CSAREGGENEQYF,TGCAGTGCTAGAGAGGGGGGAGAGAACGAGCAGTACTTC,TRBJ2-7,.,.,TRBV20-1
CASSNRDRDRDEQFF,TGTGCCAGCAGCAACCGGGACAGAGACCGGGATGAGCAGTTCTTC,TRBJ2-1,.,few,TRBV21-1
CASSQESTRENRKTQYF,TGTGCCAGCAGCCAAGAAAGTACGCGGGAGAATCGAAAGACCCAGTACTTC,TRBJ2-5,TRBD2,few,TRBV4-2
CASTQTVRSNQPQNF,TGTGCCAGCACCCAAACAGTCAGAAGCAATCAGCCCCAGAATTTT,TRBJ1-5,.,.,TRBV6-1
CASSLQTGASYNSPLHF,TGTGCCAGCAGCTTACAGACAGGGGCGTCCTATAATTCACCCCTCCACTTT,TRBJ1-6,TRBD1,many,TRBV7-9
CASNTGTQNTGELFF,TGTGCCAGCAACACCGGGACACAGAACACCGGGGAGCTGTTTTTT,TRBJ2-2,.,.,TRBV5-4
CASSPPGISDSYEQYF,TGTGCCAGCTCACCACCGGGGATTTCGGACTCCTACGAGCAGTACTTC,TRBJ2-7,.,few,TRBV18
CASSWGTRQGAPGYTF,TGCGCCAGCAGCTGGGGGACCCGACAGGGGGCGCCTGGCTACACCTTC,TRBJ1-2,TRBD1,.,TRBV5-1
CASSPQKIQETQYF,TGTGCCAGCAGCCCTCAGAAGATCCAAGAGACCCAGTACTTC,TRBJ2-5,.,.,TRBV3-1
CASSFGQGANEQYF,TGTGCCAGCAGTTTCGGACAGGGGGCCAACGAGCAGTACTTC,TRBJ2-7,TRBD1,many,TRBV12-3/TRBV12-4
CASSFSGRGRNEQFF,TGTGCCAGCAGTTTCAGCGGGAGGGGGCGGAATGAGCAGTTCTTC,TRBJ2-1,TRBD2,few,TRBV12-3/TRBV12-4
CASSSRTSGGSFYNEQFF,TGTGCCAGCAGCTCGAGGACTAGCGGGGGGAGTTTCTACAATGAGCAGTTCTTC,TRBJ2-1,TRBD2,few,TRBV5-5
CASSPGGEEAFF,TGCGCCAGCAGCCCGGGGGGGGAAGAAGCTTTCTTT,TRBJ1-1,.,.,TRBV5-1
CASSTDTTYEQYF,TGTGCCAGCAGCACAGACACGACCTACGAGCAGTACTTC,TRBJ2-7,.,many,TRBV5-6
CASSQSRSAALIAGELFF,TGTGCCAGCAGCCAAAGTCGGAGCGCCGCCTTAATAGCCGGGGAGCTGTTTTTT,TRBJ2-2,.,.,TRBV3-1
CSAMGQGARQPQHF,TGCAGTGCTATGGGACAGGGGGCTAGACAGCCCCAGCATTTT,TRBJ1-5,TRBD1,few,TRBV20-1
CASTSVLDTQYF,TGTGCCAGCACATCGGTCTTAGATACGCAGTATTTT,TRBJ2-3,.,few,TRBV27
CASSPGDGLNYGYTF,TGTGCCAGCAGCCCTGGGGACGGACTTAACTATGGCTACACCTTC,TRBJ1-2,.,few,TRBV4-2
CAWSTGLIYEQYF,TGTGCCTGGAGTACAGGGCTCATCTACGAGCAGTACTTC,TRBJ2-7,.,.,TRBV30
CASTGSGSHEQFF,TGTGCCAGCACGGGTAGCGGGAGCCATGAGCAGTTCTTC,TRBJ2-1,TRBD2,few,TRBV6-6
CASSPPGISTDTQYF,TGTGCCAGCAGCCCCCCGGGGATTAGCACAGATACGCAGTATTTT,TRBJ2-3,.,.,TRBV28
CASTLRPYNEQFF,TGTGCCAGCACCCTACGTCCATACAATGAGCAGTTCTTC,TRBJ2-1,.,few,TRBV6-2/TRBV6-3
CASLPGTANSYEQYF,TGTGCCAGTCTGCCTGGGACAGCAAATTCCTACGAGCAGTACTTC,TRBJ2-7,TRBD1,.,TRBV10-3
CASSLSYKLFF,TGTGCCAGCAGCCTTTCCTATAAGCTGTTTTTT,TRBJ2-2,.,.,TRBV7-2
CATSDRGLAVSGELFF,TGTGCCACCAGTGATCGTGGACTAGCAGTTTCCGGGGAGCTGTTTTTT,TRBJ2-2,TRBD2,few,TRBV24-1
CASSYRTLVDGSPLHF,TGTGCCAGCAGTTATAGGACATTGGTGGATGGTTCACCCCTCCACTTT,TRBJ1-6,.,few,TRBV6-5